Following are 32 T cell receptor beta chains from one sample sequenced in a study of T cell responses to AZD1222 COVID-19 vaccine. TCRdb's copy holds only in-frame clones and misses some; the assay was immunoSEQ multiplex PCR. The profile shows around 130,000 clones, about 90% of them singletons. The input for sequencing was peripheral blood, taken 28 days after the second dose of the MenACWY control vaccine. Source of these receptors: an adult who received the MenACWY meningococcal vaccine as a control.

The V gene is TRBV28, the J gene TRBJ2-5; no firm D call. Trimming removed 8 bases from V and 5 bases from J, with 12 bases in between. CDR1 is MDHEN, CDR2 SYDVKM, per germline. This CDR3 contains 12 residues. The CDR3 spells CASGLTLETQYF. DNA for the CDR3: TGTGCCAGCGGGCTGACCCTTGAGACCCAGTACTTC.

V usage is TRBV6-1 and J usage is TRBJ1-6, with D unresolved. V was clipped by 1 base and J by 11 bases, with 12 bases between them. CDR3 length: 14 amino acids. CDR1 is MNHNS and CDR2 is SASEGT in the germline V gene. CDR3 DNA sequence: TGTGCCAGCAGTGAAGAGCTAGGAATCACACCCCTCCACTTT. It codes for CASSEELGITPLHF.

The chain links TRBV30 to TRBJ2-6; 8 positions match TRBD1. Germline lookup yields CDR1 GTSNPN and CDR2 SVGIG (reference sequence). The CDR3 is made up of 18 amino acids. Trimming removed 3 bases from V and 0 bases from J; junction bases left unmatched: 10. CDR3 in amino acids: CAWSDGQGKDSGANVLTF. CDR3 nucleotide sequence: TGTGCCTGGAGCGATGGACAGGGAAAAGACTCTGGGGCCAACGTCCTGACTTTC.

The V and J genes are TRBV7-9 and TRBJ2-1, with 10 bases matching TRBD2. The CDR3 is made up of 16 amino acids. The V gene's germline CDR1 is SEHNR and CDR2 FQNEAQ (reference sequence). Trimming removed 2 bases from V and 5 bases from J; junction bases left unmatched: 6. The CDR3 nucleotides read TGTGCCAGCAGCTTACCTGGACTAGCGGAGCACAATGAGCAGTTCTTC. The encoded protein is CASSLPGLAEHNEQFF.

The rearrangement links TRBV28 to TRBJ1-6; D gene ambiguous. CDR1 is MDHEN and CDR2 is SYDVKM in the germline V gene. Trimming shortened V by 5 bases and J by 7 bases, and 6 bases separated the two germline ends. CDR3 size: 12 residues. The CDR3 is CASSGPNSPLHF. In DNA, the CDR3 is TGTGCCAGCAGTGGGCCGAATTCACCCCTCCACTTT.

The chain combines TRBV24-1 with TRBJ2-3, with 11 bases fitting TRBD2. Germline values: CDR1 KGHDR, CDR2 SFDVKD. J was trimmed by 2 bases and V by 9 bases; bases with no gene match: 3. The CDR3 sequence is 14 residues long. DNA of the CDR3: TGTGCCACCCCTAGCGGGGGGCCCACAGATACGCAGTATTTT. Protein: CATPSGGPTDTQYF.

The rearrangement links TRBV9 to TRBJ2-1; 8 positions match TRBD1. J gave up 6 bases and V 4 bases, and 6 bases lay outside the gene matches. Germline-derived CDR1 and CDR2 are SGDLS and YYNGEE. The CDR3 loop spans 14 amino acids. In nucleotides, the CDR3 is TGTGCCAGCAGCCCCTATACAGGGGGCAATGAGCAGTTCTTC. Its protein is CASSPYTGGNEQFF.

The V call is TRBV6-6, the J call TRBJ2-2; D possibly corresponds to TRBD1 (5 bases). The CDR3 runs to 14 residues. Trimming took off 8 bases at V and 1 base at J, with 11 bases between the two ends. Germline assignment: CDR1 MNHNY and CDR2 SVGAGI (reference sequence). CDR3 protein: CASFRTRNTGELFF. The DNA for the CDR3 is TGTGCCAGCTTCCGGACAAGGAACACCGGGGAGCTGTTTTTT.

There are a few counts of this clone. J is TRBJ2-7 and V is TRBV5-1; 7 bases map to TRBD1. The V and J ends lost 2 bases and 0 bases, in that order; junction bases with no gene match: 2. Germline values: CDR1 SGHRS, CDR2 YFSETQ. The CDR3 sequence is 14 residues long. The CDR3 here is CASSFTGDSYEQYF. For the CDR3, the DNA is TGCGCCAGCAGCTTCACAGGGGACTCCTACGAGCAGTACTTC.

J is TRBJ2-3 and V is TRBV6-5, with TRBD1 matching 8 bases. The CDR3 consists of 15 residues. V lost 6 bases and J lost 0; bases outside the gene matches: 5. Germline CDR1 reads MNHEY; CDR2 reads SVGAGI. For the CDR3, the DNA is TGTGCCAGCAGCCAGGGGGCTCTAAGCACAGATACGCAGTATTTT. Protein: CASSQGALSTDTQYF.

The CDR3 DNA reads as TGTGCCAGCAGCTCACTGGGCGGGACAGGGCGCACTGAAGCTTTCTTT. This sequence encodes CASSSLGGTGRTEAFF. The chain has TRBV11-2 and TRBJ1-1; 9 bases map to TRBD1. From germline, CDR1 is SGHAT and CDR2 FQNNGV. The CDR3 has 16 amino acids. V dropped 4 bases and J dropped 4; count of bases not matched to a gene: 10.

The chain recombines TRBV24-1 with TRBJ2-7; 8 positions match TRBD1. V was clipped by 11 bases and J by 2 bases; unmatched bases: 13. This CDR3 spans 15 amino acids. Per the germline V gene, CDR1 is KGHDR and CDR2 is SFDVKD. This chain's CDR3 is CAIFPPGQEAYEQYF. DNA of the CDR3: TGTGCCATATTCCCCCCGGGACAGGAGGCCTACGAGCAGTACTTC.

The gene calls are TRBV6-5 and TRBJ1-6; D remains unclear. Germline CDR1 reads MNHEY; CDR2 reads SVGAGI. Deletions cut 4 bases from V and 5 bases from J, with 9 bases between. The CDR3 has 14 amino acids. The CDR3 DNA is TGTGCCAGCAGTTCGGTCTCACATAATTCACCCCTCCACTTT. It yields the protein CASSSVSHNSPLHF.

The chain uses TRBV28 and TRBJ2-1, with unresolved D. V lost 7 bases and J lost 11, with 12 bases in between. The CDR3 sequence is 11 residues long. Germline V CDR1 and CDR2: MDHEN, SYDVKM. CDR3: CASIRWPKQFF. The CDR3 DNA sequence: TGTGCCAGCATTCGGTGGCCTAAGCAGTTCTTC.

The chain employs TRBV19 and TRBJ1-2, with 11 nucleotides matching TRBD1. Germline-derived CDR1 and CDR2 are LNHDA and SQIVND (reference sequence). The CDR3 length is 15 residues. V dropped 2 bases and J dropped 8; count of bases not matched to a gene: 7. CDR3 region: CASSIRRGQGGGYTF. CDR3 DNA: TGTGCCAGTAGTATACGGCGGGGACAGGGGGGCGGCTACACCTTC.

The rearrangement links TRBV14 to TRBJ2-1, with D hard to call. With 4 bases removed from V and 0 bases from J, the gap between germline ends came to 13 bases. CDR3 length equals 16 residues. Germline values: CDR1 SGHDN, CDR2 FVKESK. CDR3 bases: TGTGCCAGCAGCCCCCTGACGCGGAGCTCCTACAATGAGCAGTTCTTC. Amino acids: CASSPLTRSSYNEQFF. The full variable domain, with the rest looked up from reference TRBV14 and TRBJ2-1, is EAGVTQFPSHSVIEKGQTVTLRCDPISGHDNLYWYRRVMGKEIKFLLHFVKESKQDESGMPNNRFLAERTGGTYSTLKVQPAELEDSGVYFCASSPLTRSSYNEQFFGPGTRLTVL.

Points on this clone: Other DNA sequences in this specimen translate into the identical CDR3. The V and J genes are TRBV5-1 and TRBJ2-2, with 13 bases identical to TRBD2. CDR3 length equals 17 residues. Germline V lookup: CDR1 SGHRS, CDR2 YFSETQ. The V segment lost 0 bases and the J segment 4 bases; nucleotides outside the gene matches: 3. CDR3 DNA sequence: TGCGCCAGCAGCTTGGGACTAGCGGGAGGTCGCACCGGGGAGCTGTTTTTT. Protein product: CASSLGLAGGRTGELFF.

This clone has a single count. This rearrangement joins TRBV19 to TRBJ2-5, with 10 bases aligning to TRBD1. V lost 4 bases and J lost 5; bases outside the gene matches: 7. There are 15 residues in the CDR3. Germline V CDR1 and CDR2: LNHDA, SQIVND (reference sequence). The CDR3 loop reads CASSSGTGVLETQYF. The DNA for the CDR3 is TGTGCCAGTAGTAGTGGGACAGGGGTCTTGGAGACCCAGTACTTC.

This clone was observed once. CDR3 residues: CASSIWAGGELFF. The CDR3, as DNA: TGTGCCAGTAGTATCTGGGCTGGCGGGGAGCTGTTTTTT. This chain connects TRBV19 to TRBJ2-2; D remains unclear. The CDR3 sequence is 13 residues long. With 3 bases removed from V and 7 bases from J, the gap between germline ends came to 9 bases. Per the germline V gene, CDR1 is LNHDA and CDR2 is SQIVND (reference sequence).

The chain recombines TRBV7-9 with TRBJ2-3; a weak D match, TRBD2 (5 bases). This CDR3 is 12 amino acids long. Germline lookup yields CDR1 SEHNR and CDR2 FQNEAQ (reference sequence). The V and J ends lost 6 bases and 4 bases respectively, with 8 bases between them. CDR3 nucleotide sequence: TGTGCCAGCAGGAAGGAGGCAGATACGCAGTATTTT. Translation: CASRKEADTQYF. Looking up the rest from reference TRBV7-9 and TRBJ2-3 gives the full variable domain: DTGVSQNPRHKITKRGQNVTFRCDPISEHNRLYWYRQTLGQGPEFLTYFQNEAQLEKSRLLSDRFSAERPKGSFSTLEIQRTEQGDSAMYLCASRKEADTQYFGPGTRLTVL.

CDR3 sequence (DNA): TGTGCCAGCTCACTCAAGGGACAGGGGGGCTCAAGCTCCTATAATTCACCCCTCCACTTT. Encoded protein: CASSLKGQGGSSSYNSPLHF. The chain recombines TRBV18 with TRBJ1-6, with TRBD1 matching 11 bases. Trimming took 4 bases from V and 0 from J; bases not matched to a gene: 11. Per the germline V gene, CDR1 is KGHSH and CDR2 is LQKENI. The CDR3 is 20 amino acids.

As DNA, the CDR3 is TGTGCCAGCAGCCCCACCAGGGATATAAGTGAAAAACTGTTTTTT. It codes for CASSPTRDISEKLFF. The genes are TRBV7-8 and TRBJ1-4; a weak D match, TRBD1 (5 bases). V was cut by 5 bases and J by 7 bases, with 17 bases left in between. This CDR3 contains 15 residues. CDR1 is SGHVS, CDR2 FQNEAQ, per germline.

The V gene is TRBV7-2, the J gene TRBJ1-3, with 7 bases fitting TRBD1. J lost 3 bases, V lost 5 bases, and 7 bases had no gene match. Germline CDR1 and CDR2: SGHTA and FQGNSA. The CDR3 totals 15 residues. CDR3 DNA: TGTGCCAGCAGCGCGAAAGGACAGGATGGAAACACCATATATTTT. This sequence encodes CASSAKGQDGNTIYF. The full variable domain, with the rest looked up from reference TRBV7-2 and TRBJ1-3, is GAGVSQSPSNKVTEKGKDVELRCDPISGHTALYWYRQSLGQGLEFLIYFQGNSAPDKSGLPSDRFSAERTGGSVSTLTIQRTQQEDSAVYLCASSAKGQDGNTIYFGEGSWLTVV.

This clone occurred once. This chain connects TRBV11-2 to TRBJ1-5, with TRBD1 identical over 8 bases. Germline V gives CDR1 SGHAT, CDR2 FQNNGV. The V and J ends lost 5 bases and 5 bases, in that order; junction bases with no gene match: 11. The CDR3 length is 16 residues. CDR3 sequence: CASSPGQGGGDQPQHF. The CDR3 coding sequence is TGTGCCAGCAGCCCTGGACAGGGCGGGGGGGATCAGCCCCAGCATTTT.

This clone came up once. This chain joins TRBV18 and TRBJ1-1, with D hard to call. The germline V gene has CDR1 KGHSH and CDR2 LQKENI. Between the trimmed V and J ends, which lost 1 base and 0 bases, there was a span of 9 bases. CDR3 length: 15 amino acids. This CDR3 is CASSPQGIVNTEAFF. In DNA, the CDR3 is TGTGCCAGCTCACCACAGGGTATAGTGAACACTGAAGCTTTCTTT.

The chain joins TRBV6-5 to TRBJ1-5; weak D call: TRBD1 (5 bases). This CDR3 region has 14 residues. Trimming took 2 bases from V and 3 from J, leaving 8 bases between them. Germline V lookup: CDR1 MNHEY, CDR2 SVGAGI. The chain's CDR3 is CASSYGQNNQPQHF. CDR3 nucleotides: TGTGCCAGCAGTTACGGACAAAACAATCAGCCCCAGCATTTT.

The DNA of the CDR3 is TGTGCCAGCAGCTTGGGAAGGCGGGCCCGCACCGGGGAGCTGTTTTTT. Encoded protein: CASSLGRRARTGELFF. This chain links TRBV5-8 with TRBJ2-2, with a tentative D call TRBD2 (5 bases). The CDR3 is 16 residues long. V gave up 0 bases and J gave up 4 bases, with 13 bases separating them. Germline assignment: CDR1 SGHTS and CDR2 YDEGEE. The full variable domain, rest sourced from reference TRBV5-8 and TRBJ2-2, is EAGVTQSPTHLIKTRGQQATLRCSPISGHTSVYWYQQALGLGLQFLLWYDEGEERNRGNFPPRFSGRQFPNYSSELNVNALELEDSALYLCASSLGRRARTGELFFGEGSRLTVL.

This sequence joins TRBV4-2 and TRBJ2-5, with 14 bases fitting TRBD2. The germline CDR1 and CDR2 sequences are LGHNA and YNFKEQ. Unmatched junction bases numbered 4, after V lost 4 bases and J lost 0 bases. This CDR3 region has 17 residues. CDR3 loop: CASSPGTSGGNQETQYF. CDR3 DNA: TGTGCCAGCAGCCCAGGGACTAGCGGGGGTAACCAAGAGACCCAGTACTTC.

The chain recombines TRBV15 with TRBJ2-2, with 10 bases lining up with TRBD1. Germline V gene sequence: CDR1 LNHNV, CDR2 YYDKDF (reference sequence). The CDR3 is 16 amino acids. V dropped 1 base and J dropped 2; count of bases not matched to a gene: 1. This CDR3 reads CATSRGTGGNTGELFF. The CDR3 coding sequence is TGTGCCACCAGCAGAGGGACAGGGGGTAACACCGGGGAGCTGTTTTTT.

The chain carries TRBV12-3 or TRBV12-4 and TRBJ1-4; 8 bases are shared with TRBD1. CDR3 length: 13 amino acids. V was pared by 8 bases and J by 8 bases, with 7 bases of the junction left unmatched. The CDR3 DNA reads TGTGCCAGCGGAGGACAGGGAGAAGAAAAACTGTTTTTT. It translates to CASGGQGEEKLFF.

The chain has TRBV28 and TRBJ1-1; a weak D match, TRBD1 (5 bases). The CDR3 loop spans 15 amino acids. V lost 3 bases and J lost 5, with 16 bases in between. The germline V gene has CDR1 MDHEN and CDR2 SYDVKM. As DNA, the CDR3 is TGTGCCAGCAGTTTGGGACCGAGGGCGGAGACTGAAGCTTTCTTT. It encodes CASSLGPRAETEAFF.

The chain carries TRBV5-6 and TRBJ1-6, with TRBD1 matching 9 bases. Germline assignment: CDR1 SGHDT and CDR2 YYEEEE. The CDR3 runs to 18 residues. V shed 2 bases, J shed 5 bases, and the junction held 11 bases outside the gene matches. CDR3 sequence: CASSLYTGGVSDNSPLHF. In DNA form, the CDR3 reads TGTGCCAGCAGCTTATATACAGGGGGCGTTTCGGATAATTCACCCCTCCACTTT.